The 22 T cell receptor beta chains below were found in one sample sequenced in a study of blood T cell repertoires in COVID-19. Some clones are missing from TCRdb's copy, which holds only in-frame ones; the method was immunoSEQ multiplex PCR. The sample consists of under 300,000 clones, 89% of them appearing once. The sample comprised peripheral blood. These receptor sequences come from a woman in her forties who had recovered from COVID-19.

The chain has TRBV6-1 and TRBJ1-2; weak D call: TRBD1 (5 bases). Germline V CDR1 and CDR2: MNHNS, SASEGT. Trimming removed 5 bases at V and 1 base at J, with 8 bases between. This CDR3 has 13 residues. In nucleotides, the CDR3 is TGTGCCAGCAGTCAGGACAATAACTATGGCTACACCTTC. Its protein is CASSQDNNYGYTF.

The sample holds one count of this clone. The gene calls are TRBV2 and TRBJ1-1; D possibly corresponds to TRBD1 (6 bases). There are 12 residues in the CDR3. The germline V and J ends were trimmed by 6 bases and 6 bases, with 11 bases remaining between them. CDR1 and CDR2 from the germline V gene are SNHLY and FYNNEI. DNA for the CDR3: TGTGCCAGCAGGAGGGACAAAGCTGAAGCTTTCTTT. Amino acid sequence: CASRRDKAEAFF.

This sequence joins TRBV29-1 and TRBJ2-3; TRBD2 matches at 9 bases. The V segment lost 3 bases and the J segment 2 bases; nucleotides outside the gene matches: 6. This CDR3 contains 15 residues. Germline-derived CDR1 and CDR2 are SQVTM and ANQGSEA. The CDR3 is CSVEFLAGATDTQYF. The CDR3 nucleotides are TGCAGCGTTGAGTTCTTAGCGGGAGCCACAGATACGCAGTATTTT.

V usage is TRBV7-9 and J usage is TRBJ2-5, with TRBD2 as a possible D gene (7 bases). V lost 11 bases and J 0 bases, leaving 22 bases between the germline ends. Germline V gene lookup returns CDR1 SEHNR and CDR2 FQNEAQ (reference sequence). This CDR3 is 16 amino acids long. CDR3 loop: CAVGGTGTQYQETQYF. The DNA of the CDR3 is TGTGCCGTCGGGGGGACTGGGACACAGTACCAAGAGACCCAGTACTTC. The whole variable domain, remainder taken from reference TRBV7-9 and TRBJ2-5, is DTGVSQNPRHKITKRGQNVTFRCDPISEHNRLYWYRQTLGQGPEFLTYFQNEAQLEKSRLLSDRFSAERPKGSFSTLEIQRTEQGDSAMYLCAVGGTGTQYQETQYFGPGTRLLVL.

The genes are TRBV6-7 and TRBJ2-7, with D perhaps TRBD1 (6 bases). TRBV6-7 belongs to the ORF category, with a function that is uncertain. The V and J ends lost 2 bases and 3 bases respectively, with 17 bases between them. The CDR3 is made up of 16 amino acids. This CDR3 reads CASSYIRDTGNYEQYF. The CDR3 DNA reads TGTGCCAGCAGTTACATCCGGGACACGGGGAACTACGAGCAGTACTTC.

CDR3 sequence (DNA): TGCAGCGTTGACCATAAAGGGCGACTAGCGGAAAGCACAGATACGCAGTATTTT. Its translation: CSVDHKGRLAESTDTQYF. This chain joins TRBV29-1 and TRBJ2-3, with TRBD2 matching over 9 bases. The germline gives CDR1 SQVTM, CDR2 ANQGSEA. The CDR3 extends over 18 amino acids. Germline trimming cut 3 bases from V and 0 bases from J; bases unmatched to any gene: 13.

The chain links TRBV11-2 to TRBJ1-2; D unresolved. Trimming pared 2 bases from V and 3 bases from J, leaving 10 bases between. CDR1 and CDR2 from the germline V gene are SGHAT and FQNNGV. The CDR3 totals 14 residues. The CDR3, as DNA: TGTGCCAGCAGCTTAAACCCCGGTGACTATGGCTACACCTTC. Translation: CASSLNPGDYGYTF.

This chain joins TRBV14 and TRBJ2-3; the D gene is possibly TRBD2 (5 bases). The germline V gene has CDR1 SGHDN and CDR2 FVKESK. The V end lost 0 bases, the J end lost 3 bases, and 10 bases lay between the germline ends. The CDR3 has 15 amino acids. The CDR3 is CASSQELRGTDTQYF. The DNA of the CDR3 is TGTGCCAGCAGCCAAGAGTTACGCGGGACAGATACGCAGTATTTT.

V usage is TRBV19 and J usage is TRBJ2-6; D possibly corresponds to TRBD2 (6 bases). From germline, CDR1 is LNHDA and CDR2 SQIVND (reference sequence). The CDR3 sequence is 15 residues long. Trimming cost V 5 bases and J 2 bases, with 10 bases left between them. The CDR3 sequence: CASSGGSTGANVLTF. For the CDR3, the DNA is TGTGCCAGTAGTGGGGGGTCAACTGGGGCCAACGTCCTGACTTTC.

The chain has TRBV5-8 and TRBJ1-5; 7 bases are shared with TRBD1. V lost 5 bases and J lost 0; bases outside the gene matches: 11. Looked up from germline, CDR1 is SGHTS and CDR2 is YDEGEE. This CDR3 comprises 17 residues. CDR3 nucleotide sequence: TGTGCCAGCAGTTACGGGACAGCCCCTTATAGCAATCAGCCCCAGCATTTT. Protein: CASSYGTAPYSNQPQHF.

V and J are TRBV27 and TRBJ1-2, with TRBD1 identical over 12 bases. The CDR3 contains 16 residues. With V trimmed by 6 bases and J by 4 bases, 9 bases remained unmatched. Germline V gene sequence: CDR1 MNHEY, CDR2 SMNVEV (reference sequence). CDR3 in DNA: TGTGCCAGCAGCTGGTCCGGGACAGGGGGCACCTATGGCTACACCTTC. Encoded protein: CASSWSGTGGTYGYTF.

The J gene is TRBJ2-3, the V gene TRBV3-1 (or the pseudogene TRBV3-2); tentative D call: TRBD2 (6 bases). CDR3 length: 18 residues. The V gene lost 0 bases and the J gene lost 0 bases, with 16 bases spanning the gap. The germline V gene encodes CDR1 LGHDT and CDR2 YNNKEL (reference sequence). The CDR3 sequence: CASSQDPLAEGSTDTQYF. The CDR3 coding sequence is TGTGCCAGCAGCCAAGACCCGTTAGCGGAGGGGAGCACAGATACGCAGTATTTT.

The chain links TRBV9 to TRBJ1-2; 7 bases agree with TRBD1. This CDR3 comprises 15 residues. Germline CDR1 is SGDLS and CDR2 is YYNGEE. Trimming at V came to 0 bases and at J to 2 bases, leaving 4 bases not matched to a gene. DNA for the CDR3: TGTGCCAGCAGCGTAGGGGGACAGCCAAACTATGGCTACACCTTC. It is translated as CASSVGGQPNYGYTF.

V gene TRBV21-1 combines with J gene TRBJ1-1; no check of the table's D call, TRBD1, against the DNA was made. TRBV21-1 represents a pseudogene. There are 14 residues in the CDR3. The CDR3 DNA is TGTGCCAGCAGCTCTGACAGGGTTAAGCCAGAAGCTTTCTTT. It yields the protein CASSSDRVKPEAFF.

The chain couples TRBV7-9 to TRBJ1-2, with a possible D match to TRBD1 (6 bases). Trimming removed 5 bases from V and 2 bases from J, with 9 bases in between. There are 13 residues in the CDR3. CDR1 and CDR2 from the germline V gene are SEHNR and FQNEAQ (reference sequence). CDR3 region: CASSQGGNYGYTF. The CDR3 DNA follows: TGTGCCAGCAGCCAAGGGGGAAACTATGGCTACACCTTC.

As regards this clone: Other DNA sequences in this specimen translate into the identical CDR3. This chain links TRBV2 with TRBJ2-3; TRBD2 matches at 10 bases. The CDR3 extends over 16 amino acids. With V trimmed by 5 bases and J by 1 base, 6 bases remained unmatched. Germline CDR1 and CDR2: SNHLY and FYNNEI. Here the CDR3 DNA reads TGTGCCAGCAGTTCTAGGACTAGCGGAGGCACAGATACGCAGTATTTT. This gives the protein CASSSRTSGGTDTQYF.

This sequence joins TRBV3-1 (or the pseudogene TRBV3-2) and TRBJ2-7, with TRBD2 as a possible D gene (5 bases). Germline V gene sequence: CDR1 LGHDT, CDR2 YNNKEL (reference sequence). V shed 4 bases and J shed 0 bases, with 7 bases lying between them. The CDR3 loop spans 13 amino acids. The CDR3 here is CASSPAGSYEQYF. The CDR3 DNA reads TGTGCCAGCAGCCCCGCGGGCTCCTACGAGCAGTACTTC.

This clone was recorded only once. The genes are TRBV10-3 and TRBJ1-2; D remains ambiguous. This CDR3 has 16 residues. In germline, CDR1 is ENHRY, CDR2 SYGVKD. V lost 0 bases to trimming and J lost 4 bases, with 15 bases between them. The CDR3 nucleotides read TGTGCCATCAGTGAGTCGGCCTCCCATCTTTTCTATGGCTACACCTTC. Amino acid sequence: CAISESASHLFYGYTF.

This chain uses TRBV24-1 with TRBJ1-2, with 7 bases fitting TRBD1. With 0 bases clipped from V and 6 bases from J, the junction kept 0 bases outside the gene matches. From germline, CDR1 is KGHDR and CDR2 SFDVKD. The CDR3 is 13 residues long. CDR3: CATSDLTGDGYTF. CDR3 bases: TGTGCCACCAGTGATTTGACAGGGGATGGCTACACCTTC.

The chain is built from TRBV19 and TRBJ2-7; TRBD2 aligns across 10 bases. Per the germline V gene, CDR1 is LNHDA and CDR2 is SQIVND (reference sequence). Trimming at V came to 5 bases and at J to 1 base, leaving 5 bases not matched to a gene. The CDR3 is made up of 15 amino acids. The chain's CDR3 is CASSETSGFSYEQYF. In DNA, the CDR3 is TGTGCCAGTAGTGAGACTAGCGGGTTTTCCTACGAGCAGTACTTC.

The gene calls are TRBV28 and TRBJ2-7; 9 nucleotides match TRBD1. This CDR3 contains 15 residues. Trimming took 10 bases from V and 3 from J; bases not matched to a gene: 13. Looked up from germline, CDR1 is MDHEN and CDR2 is SYDVKM. The chain's CDR3 is CATKLYRTGDYEQYF. The CDR3 DNA is TGTGCCACCAAACTTTATCGGACAGGGGACTACGAGCAGTACTTC.

The rearrangement uses TRBV6-1 and TRBJ1-1; D perhaps matches TRBD1 (5 bases). The V gene's germline CDR1 is MNHNS and CDR2 SASEGT. This CDR3 contains 14 residues. Deletions cut 0 bases from V and 3 bases from J, with 8 bases between. CDR3 DNA: TGTGCCAGCAGTGAAGCGGAAGGGGACACTGAAGCTTTCTTT. Its protein product is CASSEAEGDTEAFF.